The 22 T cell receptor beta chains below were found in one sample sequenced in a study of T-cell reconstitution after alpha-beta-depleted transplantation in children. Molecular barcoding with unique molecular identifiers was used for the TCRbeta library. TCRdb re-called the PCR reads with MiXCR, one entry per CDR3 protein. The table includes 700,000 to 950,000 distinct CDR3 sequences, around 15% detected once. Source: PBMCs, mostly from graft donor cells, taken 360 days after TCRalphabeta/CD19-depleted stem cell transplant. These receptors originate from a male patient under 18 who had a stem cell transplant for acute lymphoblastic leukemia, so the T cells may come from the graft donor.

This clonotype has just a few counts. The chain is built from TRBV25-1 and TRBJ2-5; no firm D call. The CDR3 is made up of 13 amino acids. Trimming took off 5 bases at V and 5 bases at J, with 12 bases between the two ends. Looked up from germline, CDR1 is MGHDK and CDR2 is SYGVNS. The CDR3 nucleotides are TGTGCCAGCAGTAAAAAAGGTTGGGAGACCCAGTACTTC. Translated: CASSKKGWETQYF.

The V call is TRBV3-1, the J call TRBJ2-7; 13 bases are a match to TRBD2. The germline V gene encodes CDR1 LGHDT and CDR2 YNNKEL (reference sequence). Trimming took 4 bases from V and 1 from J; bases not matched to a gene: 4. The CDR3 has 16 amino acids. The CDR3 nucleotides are TGTGCCAGCAGCCGCGGACTAGCGGGAGCTTCCTACGAGCAGTACTTC. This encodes CASSRGLAGASYEQYF.

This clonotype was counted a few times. The CDR3 protein is CSASSPGLGGGNEQFF. CDR3 coding DNA: TGCAGTGCTTCGTCCCCGGGACTGGGGGGAGGCAATGAGCAGTTCTTC. The chain combines TRBV20-1 with TRBJ2-1, with D possibly matching TRBD2 (6 bases). In germline, CDR1 is DFQATT, CDR2 SNEGSKA (reference sequence). Trimming removed 5 bases from V and 6 bases from J, with 23 bases in between. This CDR3 has 16 residues.

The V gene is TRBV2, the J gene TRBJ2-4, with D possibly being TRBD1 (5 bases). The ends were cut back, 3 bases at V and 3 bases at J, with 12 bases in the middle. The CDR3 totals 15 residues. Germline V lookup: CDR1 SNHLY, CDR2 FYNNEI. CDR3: CASSDRGSVKNIQYF. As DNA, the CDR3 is TGTGCCAGCAGTGATAGGGGTTCAGTCAAAAACATTCAGTACTTC. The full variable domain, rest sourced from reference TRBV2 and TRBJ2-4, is EPEVTQTPSHQVTQMGQEVILRCVPISNHLYFYWYRQILGQKVEFLVSFYNNEISEKSEIFDDQFSVERPDGSNFTLKIRSTKLEDSAMYFCASSDRGSVKNIQYFGAGTRLSVL.

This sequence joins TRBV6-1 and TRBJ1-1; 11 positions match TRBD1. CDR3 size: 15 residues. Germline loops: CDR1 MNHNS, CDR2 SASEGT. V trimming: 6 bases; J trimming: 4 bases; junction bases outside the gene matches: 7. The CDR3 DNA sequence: TGTGCCAGCAGCCCGTCCGGGACAGGGGGCACTGAAGCTTTCTTT. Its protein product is CASSPSGTGGTEAFF.

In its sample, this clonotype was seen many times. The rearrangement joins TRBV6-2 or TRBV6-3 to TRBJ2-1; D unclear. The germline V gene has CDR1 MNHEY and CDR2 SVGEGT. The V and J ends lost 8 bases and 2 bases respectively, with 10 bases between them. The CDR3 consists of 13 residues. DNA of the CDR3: TGTGCCAGCGAGGAGCGACCCTACAATGAGCAGTTCTTC. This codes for CASEERPYNEQFF.

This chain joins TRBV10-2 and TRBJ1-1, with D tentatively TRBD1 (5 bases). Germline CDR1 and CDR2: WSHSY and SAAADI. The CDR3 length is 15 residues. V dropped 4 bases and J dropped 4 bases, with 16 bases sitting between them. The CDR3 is CASSGLGGRFTEAFF. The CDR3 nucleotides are TGCGCCAGCAGTGGGTTGGGGGGAAGATTCACTGAAGCTTTCTTT.

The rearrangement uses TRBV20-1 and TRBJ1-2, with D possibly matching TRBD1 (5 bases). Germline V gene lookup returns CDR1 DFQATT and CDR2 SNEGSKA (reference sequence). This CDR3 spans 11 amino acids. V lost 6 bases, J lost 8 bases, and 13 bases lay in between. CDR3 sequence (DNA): TGCAGTGCGACGGGGGTCCTCGGCTACACCTTC. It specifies CSATGVLGYTF.

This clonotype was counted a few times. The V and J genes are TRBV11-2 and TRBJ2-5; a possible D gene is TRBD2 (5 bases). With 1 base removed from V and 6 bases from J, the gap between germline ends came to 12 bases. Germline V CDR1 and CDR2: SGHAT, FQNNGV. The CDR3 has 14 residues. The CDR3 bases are TGTGCCAGCAGCTTAGTCTGGCAGCGGAAGACCCAGTACTTC. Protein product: CASSLVWQRKTQYF.

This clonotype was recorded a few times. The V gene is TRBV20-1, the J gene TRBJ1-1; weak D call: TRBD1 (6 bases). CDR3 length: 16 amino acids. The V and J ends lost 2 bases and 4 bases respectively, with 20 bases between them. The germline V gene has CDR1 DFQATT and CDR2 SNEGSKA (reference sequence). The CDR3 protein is CSARSQGRSTFTEAFF. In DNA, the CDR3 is TGCAGTGCTAGAAGCCAGGGGAGGAGCACCTTCACTGAAGCTTTCTTT.

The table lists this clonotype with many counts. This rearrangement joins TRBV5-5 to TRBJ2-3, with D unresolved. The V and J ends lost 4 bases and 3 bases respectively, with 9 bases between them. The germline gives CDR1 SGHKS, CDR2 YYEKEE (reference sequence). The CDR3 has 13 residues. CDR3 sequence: CASSAGWTDTQYF. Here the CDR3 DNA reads TGTGCCAGCAGCGCTGGTTGGACAGATACGCAGTATTTT. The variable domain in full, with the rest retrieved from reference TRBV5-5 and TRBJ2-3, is DAGVTQSPTHLIKTRGQQVTLRCSPISGHKSVSWYQQVLGQGPQFIFQYYEKEERGRGNFPDRFSARQFPNYSSELNVNALLLGDSALYLCASSAGWTDTQYFGPGTRLTVL.

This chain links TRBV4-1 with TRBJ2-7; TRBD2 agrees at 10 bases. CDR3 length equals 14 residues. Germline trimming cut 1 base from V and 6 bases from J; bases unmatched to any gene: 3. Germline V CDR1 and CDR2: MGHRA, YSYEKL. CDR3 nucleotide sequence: TGCGCCAGCAGCCAAGCTAGCGGGAGAGCCGAGCAGTACTTC. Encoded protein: CASSQASGRAEQYF.

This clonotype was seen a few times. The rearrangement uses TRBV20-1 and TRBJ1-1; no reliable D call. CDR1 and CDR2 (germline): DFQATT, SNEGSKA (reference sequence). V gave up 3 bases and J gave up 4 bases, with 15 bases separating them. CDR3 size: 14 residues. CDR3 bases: TGCAGTGCTAGTGGGCCTCTAAGGCGCACTGAAGCTTTCTTT. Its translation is CSASGPLRRTEAFF.

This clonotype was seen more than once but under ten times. CDR3 amino acids: CASSFTPHRDVAKNIQYF. CDR3 DNA sequence: TGTGCCAGCAGCTTTACTCCTCACAGGGATGTGGCCAAAAACATTCAGTACTTC. The J gene is TRBJ2-4, the V gene TRBV11-1; a weak D match, TRBD1 (6 bases). Trimming left V 3 bases short and J 1 base short, with 19 bases between. This CDR3 contains 18 residues. Germline CDR1 SGHAT, CDR2 FQDESV (reference sequence).

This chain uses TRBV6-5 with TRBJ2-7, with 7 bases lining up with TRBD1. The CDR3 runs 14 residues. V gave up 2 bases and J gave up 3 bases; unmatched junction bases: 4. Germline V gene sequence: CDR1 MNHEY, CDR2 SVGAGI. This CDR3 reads CASSYAGTVYEQYF. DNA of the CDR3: TGTGCCAGCAGTTACGCCGGGACAGTCTACGAGCAGTACTTC.

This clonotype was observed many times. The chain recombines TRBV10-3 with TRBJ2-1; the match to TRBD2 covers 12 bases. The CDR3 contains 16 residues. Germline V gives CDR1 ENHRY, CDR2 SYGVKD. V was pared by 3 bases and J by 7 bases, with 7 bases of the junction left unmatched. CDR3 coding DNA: TGTGCCATCAGTGACGCCCTAGCGGGAGGGCCGAATGAGCAGTTCTTC. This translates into CAISDALAGGPNEQFF.

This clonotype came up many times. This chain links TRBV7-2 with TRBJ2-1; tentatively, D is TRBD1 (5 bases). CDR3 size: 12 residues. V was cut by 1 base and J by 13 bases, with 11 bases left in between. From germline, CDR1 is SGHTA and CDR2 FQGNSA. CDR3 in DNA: TGTGCCAGCAGCTTAGTAGGGGTAGTCCAGTTCTTC. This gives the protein CASSLVGVVQFF.

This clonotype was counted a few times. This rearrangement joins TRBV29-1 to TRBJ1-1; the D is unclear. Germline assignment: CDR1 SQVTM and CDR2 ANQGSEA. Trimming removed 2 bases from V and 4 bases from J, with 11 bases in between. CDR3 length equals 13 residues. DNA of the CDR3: TGCAGCGTTGAAAGAATGCCTAGCACTGAAGCTTTCTTT. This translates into CSVERMPSTEAFF.

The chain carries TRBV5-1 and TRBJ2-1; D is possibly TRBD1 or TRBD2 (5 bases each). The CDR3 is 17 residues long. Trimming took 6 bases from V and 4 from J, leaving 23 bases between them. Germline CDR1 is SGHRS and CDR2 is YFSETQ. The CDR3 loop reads CASKSSWGTTTYNEQFF. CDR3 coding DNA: TGCGCCAGCAAATCGTCTTGGGGGACCACGACTTACAATGAGCAGTTCTTC.

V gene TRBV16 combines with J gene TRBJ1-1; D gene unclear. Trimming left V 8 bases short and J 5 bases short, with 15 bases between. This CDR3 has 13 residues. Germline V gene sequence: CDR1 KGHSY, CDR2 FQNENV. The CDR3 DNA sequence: TGTGCCAGCCGTTGGGGTGGTTCGACTGAAGCTTTCTTT. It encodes CASRWGGSTEAFF.

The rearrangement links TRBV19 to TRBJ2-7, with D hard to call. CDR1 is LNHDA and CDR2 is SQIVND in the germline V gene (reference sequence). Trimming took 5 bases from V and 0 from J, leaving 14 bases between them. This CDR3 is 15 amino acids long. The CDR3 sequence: CASSSVDTSSYEQYF. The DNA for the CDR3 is TGTGCCAGTAGTTCGGTCGACACGAGCTCCTACGAGCAGTACTTC.

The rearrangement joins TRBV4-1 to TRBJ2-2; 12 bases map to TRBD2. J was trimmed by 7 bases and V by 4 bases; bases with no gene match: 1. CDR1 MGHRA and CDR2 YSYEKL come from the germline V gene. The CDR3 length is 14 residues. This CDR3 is CASSPTSGSGELFF. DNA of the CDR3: TGCGCCAGCAGCCCGACTAGCGGGAGCGGGGAGCTGTTTTTT.